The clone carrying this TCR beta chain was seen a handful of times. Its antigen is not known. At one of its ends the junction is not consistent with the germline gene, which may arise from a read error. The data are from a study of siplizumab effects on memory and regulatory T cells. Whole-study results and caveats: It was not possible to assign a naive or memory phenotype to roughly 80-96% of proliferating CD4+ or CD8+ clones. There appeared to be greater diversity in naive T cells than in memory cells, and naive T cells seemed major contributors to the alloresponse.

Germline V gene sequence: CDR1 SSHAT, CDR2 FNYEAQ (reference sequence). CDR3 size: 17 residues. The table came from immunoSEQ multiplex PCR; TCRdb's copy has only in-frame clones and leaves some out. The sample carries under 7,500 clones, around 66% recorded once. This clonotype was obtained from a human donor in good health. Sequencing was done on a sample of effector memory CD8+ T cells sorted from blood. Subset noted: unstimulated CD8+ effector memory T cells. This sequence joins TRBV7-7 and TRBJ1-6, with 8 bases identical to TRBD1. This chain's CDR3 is CASRPGPGQAEGSPLHF. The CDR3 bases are TGTGCTAGCAGACCCGGGCCGGGACAGGCGGAGGGTTCACCCCTCCACTTT.